This T cell receptor beta chain emerged from a study of immune cell composition in non-small cell lung cancer. Points from the study as a whole: Clones >0.5% enriched in tumour were rarer in adenocarcinoma (roughly 35%) than squamous (75%).

A remark on this clone: As yet, its antigen is unknown.

The CDR3 is made up of 18 amino acids. Germline loops: CDR1 SGHNT, CDR2 YYREEE (reference sequence). The ends lost 1 base at V and 0 bases at J; junction bases unmatched: 8. Normal lung sampling was at least 3 cm from the tumour, as distant as possible. Template was genomic DNA from frozen, unsorted single-cell suspensions. Profiled with immunoSEQ multiplex PCR; TCRdb holds only in-frame clones, not every one. There are around 6,500 clones in the sample; about 68% occur only once, and about 10% lies in the top ten. The V call is TRBV5-4, the J call TRBJ2-4; TRBD2 matches 9 bases. The sequenced material came from non-adjacent lung tissue. This TCR came from a human donor with non-small cell lung cancer. CDR3: CASSLTSGSNVAKNIQYF. CDR3 DNA sequence: TGTGCCAGCAGCTTGACTAGCGGGTCTAACGTAGCCAAAAACATTCAGTACTTC.